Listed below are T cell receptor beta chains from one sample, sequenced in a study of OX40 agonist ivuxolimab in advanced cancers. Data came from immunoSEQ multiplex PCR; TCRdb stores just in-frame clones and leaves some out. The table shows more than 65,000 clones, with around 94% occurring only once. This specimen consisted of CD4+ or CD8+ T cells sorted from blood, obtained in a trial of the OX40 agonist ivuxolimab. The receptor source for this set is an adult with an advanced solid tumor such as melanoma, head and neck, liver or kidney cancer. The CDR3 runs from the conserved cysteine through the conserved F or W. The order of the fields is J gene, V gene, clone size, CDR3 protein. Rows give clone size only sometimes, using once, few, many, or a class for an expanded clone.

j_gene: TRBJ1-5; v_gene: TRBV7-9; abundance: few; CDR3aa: CASSPGDQPQHF
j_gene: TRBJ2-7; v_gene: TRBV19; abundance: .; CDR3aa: CASSPLAAYEQYF
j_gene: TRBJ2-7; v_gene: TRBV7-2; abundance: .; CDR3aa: CASSIVGYEQYF
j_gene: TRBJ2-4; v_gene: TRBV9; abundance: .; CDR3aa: CASSPTGVAKNIQYF
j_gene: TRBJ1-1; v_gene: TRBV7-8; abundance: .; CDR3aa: CASSKWTGSNTEAFF
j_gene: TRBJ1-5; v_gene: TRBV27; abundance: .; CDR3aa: CASSLGLYSNQPQHF
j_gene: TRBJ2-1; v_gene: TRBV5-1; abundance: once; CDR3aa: CASSLDRGQFNEQFF
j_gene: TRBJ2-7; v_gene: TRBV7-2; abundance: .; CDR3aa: CASSLGAKTYEQYF
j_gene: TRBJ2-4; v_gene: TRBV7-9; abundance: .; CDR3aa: CASSSRGSKNIQYF
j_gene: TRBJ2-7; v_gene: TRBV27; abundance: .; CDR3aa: CASSPGAEQYF
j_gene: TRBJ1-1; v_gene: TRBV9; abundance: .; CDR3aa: CASSSTPTTEAFF
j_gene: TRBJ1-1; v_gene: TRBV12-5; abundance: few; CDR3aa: CASGLGTGKENTEAFF
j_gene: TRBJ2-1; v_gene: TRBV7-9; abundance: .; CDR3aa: CASSFGLAGWTEQFF
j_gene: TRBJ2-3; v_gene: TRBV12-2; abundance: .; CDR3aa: CASRLASTSVTDTQYF
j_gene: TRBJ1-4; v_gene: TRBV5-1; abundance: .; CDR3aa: CASSLGEGGNEKLFF
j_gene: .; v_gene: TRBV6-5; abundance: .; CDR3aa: CASSYVAWGEQYF
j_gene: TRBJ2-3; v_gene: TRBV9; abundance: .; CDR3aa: CATSPGTSGTDTQYF
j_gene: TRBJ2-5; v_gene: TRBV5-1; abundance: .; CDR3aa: CASSLTVGREETQYF
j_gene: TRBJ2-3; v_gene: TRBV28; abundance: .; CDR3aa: CASSYDSPRWTDTQYF
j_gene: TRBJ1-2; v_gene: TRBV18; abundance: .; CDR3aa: CASSPGGSGYGYTF
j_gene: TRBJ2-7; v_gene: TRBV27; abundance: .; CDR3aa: CASRSDGPYEQYF
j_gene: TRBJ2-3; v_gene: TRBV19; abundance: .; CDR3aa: CASNAAPGARYTQYF
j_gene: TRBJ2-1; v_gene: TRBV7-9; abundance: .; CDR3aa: CASSETSGSINSNEQFF
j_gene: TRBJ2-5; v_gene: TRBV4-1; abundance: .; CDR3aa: CASSQGLAGNQETQYF
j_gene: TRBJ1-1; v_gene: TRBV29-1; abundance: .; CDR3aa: CSVEVPRDNTEAFF
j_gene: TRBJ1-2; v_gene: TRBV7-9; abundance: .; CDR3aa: CASSPPGQSYGYTF
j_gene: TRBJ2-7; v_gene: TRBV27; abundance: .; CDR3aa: CASSPGQVYEQYF
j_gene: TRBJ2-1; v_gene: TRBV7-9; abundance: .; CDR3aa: CASSPSHGSGSGGRQFF
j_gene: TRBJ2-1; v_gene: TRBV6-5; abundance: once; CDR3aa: CASSYGQGAYEQFF